This T cell receptor (beta chain) stems from a study of beta chain features in type 1 diabetes. A single heparinised blood sample, averaging around 120 mL, was obtained per donor. The entirety of the isolated RNA underwent reverse transcription, so expressed TCRB transcripts were sequenced. Sequencing used immunoSEQ multiplex PCR; TCRdb keeps in-frame clones, though not all of them. There are a few hundred thousand clones in the sample; approximately 13% occur only once, and just under 0.02% lies in the top ten. This clone was detected a few times. Its antigen is unknown. General study findings and limits: TCRB CDR3s were moderately but significantly shorter in Type 1 diabetes patients in all four CD4+ subsets. Comparison showed that naive, central memory and Treg TCRB repertoires appeared more similar among patients than among healthy donors. Overrepresentation of cells with high TCR expression could result from cDNA sequencing.

V gave up 3 bases and J gave up 9 bases, with 12 bases separating them. The CDR3 length is 13 residues. From germline, CDR1 is SEHNR and CDR2 FQNEAQ (reference sequence). The sequenced material came from naive CD4+ T cells from blood. The receptor was derived from a man in his thirties or forties with type 1 diabetes. The J gene is TRBJ2-1, the V gene TRBV7-9, with D possibly matching TRBD1 (5 bases). CDR3 loop: CASSFRARGEQFF. CDR3 bases: TGTGCCAGCAGCTTTCGAGCAAGGGGTGAGCAGTTCTTC.